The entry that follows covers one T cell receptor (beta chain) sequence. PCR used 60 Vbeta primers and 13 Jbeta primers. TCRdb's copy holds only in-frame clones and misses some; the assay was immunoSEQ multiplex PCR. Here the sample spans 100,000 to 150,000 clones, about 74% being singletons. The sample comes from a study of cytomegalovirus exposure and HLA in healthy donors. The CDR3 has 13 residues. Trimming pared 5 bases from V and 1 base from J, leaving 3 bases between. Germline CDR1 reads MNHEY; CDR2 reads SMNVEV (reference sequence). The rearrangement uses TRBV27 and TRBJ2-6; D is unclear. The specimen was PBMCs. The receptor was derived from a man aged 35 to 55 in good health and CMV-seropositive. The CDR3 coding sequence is TGTGCCAGCAGTCGTTCTGGGGCCAACGTCCTGACTTTC. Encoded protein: CASSRSGANVLTF.